These 30 T cell receptor beta chains came from one sample sequenced in a study of cytomegalovirus exposure and HLA in healthy donors. PCR used 60 Vbeta primers and 13 Jbeta primers. Some clones are missing from TCRdb's copy, which holds only in-frame ones; the method was immunoSEQ multiplex PCR. Of about 130,000 clones in the sample, 73% were seen once. Sequenced sample: PBMCs. The receptors shown here come from a man between 60 and 75 years old in good health and CMV-seropositive.

This clone appeared a few times. The chain uses TRBV5-1 and TRBJ1-3; D remains ambiguous. Per the germline V gene, CDR1 is SGHRS and CDR2 is YFSETQ. The CDR3 contains 14 residues. Trimming shortened V by 0 bases and J by 0 bases, and 4 bases separated the two germline ends. CDR3 region: CASSLESSGNTIYF. DNA for the CDR3: TGCGCCAGCAGCTTGGAGAGCTCTGGAAACACCATATATTTT.

The chain recombines TRBV11-2 with TRBJ1-1, with D possibly being TRBD1 (5 bases). This CDR3 has 14 residues. Germline V gene lookup returns CDR1 SGHAT and CDR2 FQNNGV. V was clipped by 4 bases and J by 5 bases, with 14 bases between them. CDR3 residues: CASSSPDTWTEAFF. CDR3 nucleotide sequence: TGTGCCAGCAGCTCACCGGACACTTGGACTGAAGCTTTCTTT.

The chain employs TRBV7-3 and TRBJ1-4; D is possibly TRBD1 (6 bases). There are 14 residues in the CDR3. CDR1 is SGHTA, CDR2 FQGTGA, per germline. Trimming left V 2 bases short and J 8 bases short, with 12 bases between. The CDR3 region has the DNA TGTGCCAGCAGCTTAGGCAGGGGCGACGAAAAACTGTTTTTT. Its protein is CASSLGRGDEKLFF.

V and J are TRBV7-3 and TRBJ1-2, with 8 positions matching TRBD1. CDR3 length: 13 amino acids. Germline CDR1 SGHTA, CDR2 FQGTGA. V lost 5 bases to trimming and J lost 3 bases; unmatched junction nucleotides: 2. CDR3 coding DNA: TGTGCCAGCAGCCCACAGGGGGACTATGGCTACACCTTC. Translated, it gives CASSPQGDYGYTF. The complete variable domain, with remaining parts taken from reference TRBV7-3 and TRBJ1-2, reads GAGVSQTPSNKVTEKGKYVELRCDPISGHTALYWYRQSLGQGPEFLIYFQGTGAADDSGLPNDRFFAVRPEGSVSTLKIQRTERGDSAVYLCASSPQGDYGYTFGSGTRLTVV.

This rearrangement joins TRBV28 to TRBJ1-2; D is unclear. The germline gives CDR1 MDHEN, CDR2 SYDVKM. V dropped 4 bases and J dropped 0 bases, with 18 bases sitting between them. The CDR3 runs to 17 residues. CDR3: CASSSPDGSASNYGYTF. CDR3 sequence (DNA): TGTGCCAGCAGTTCCCCTGACGGGTCGGCATCTAACTATGGCTACACCTTC.

The CDR3 reads CASSLRGSRDTQYF. The CDR3 nucleotides are TGTGCCAGCAGTTTAAGAGGATCTCGGGATACGCAGTATTTT. V gene TRBV28 combines with J gene TRBJ2-3; D gene unclear. V lost 2 bases, J lost 6 bases, and 12 bases lay in between. CDR3 length: 14 residues. Per the germline V gene, CDR1 is MDHEN and CDR2 is SYDVKM.

This clone was observed a few times. V is TRBV19 and J is TRBJ1-2, with 9 bases fitting TRBD1. Germline CDR1 reads LNHDA; CDR2 reads SQIVND (reference sequence). V lost 5 bases, J lost 4 bases, and 11 bases stayed unmatched. The CDR3 spans 16 residues. CDR3 sequence reads: CASSFPGQGVFYGYTF. The CDR3, as DNA: TGTGCCAGTAGTTTCCCGGGACAGGGTGTCTTCTATGGCTACACCTTC.

This clone was counted between two and nine times. The chain joins TRBV28 to TRBJ1-5; no definite D call. V lost 4 bases and J 4 bases, leaving 5 bases between the germline ends. CDR3 length: 12 residues. From germline, CDR1 is MDHEN and CDR2 SYDVKM. The CDR3 bases are TGTGCCAGCAGTTGGCAGAATCAGCCCCAGCATTTT. Protein product: CASSWQNQPQHF.

The chain uses TRBV6-1 and TRBJ1-2; unclear D gene. This CDR3 region has 14 residues. The V gene's germline CDR1 is MNHNS and CDR2 SASEGT. V lost 1 base to trimming and J lost 4 bases, with 10 bases between them. The CDR3 here is CASSEGNRVYGYTF. The CDR3 DNA is TGTGCCAGCAGTGAAGGGAACAGAGTCTATGGCTACACCTTC.

This CDR3 reads CASSSTGVGESPLHF. CDR3 in DNA: TGTGCCAGCAGTTCTACAGGGGTTGGTGAGTCACCCCTCCACTTT. This rearrangement joins TRBV7-9 to TRBJ1-6, with 7 bases aligning to TRBD1. The CDR3 loop spans 15 amino acids. Per germline, CDR1 SEHNR and CDR2 FQNEAQ (reference sequence). With 6 bases clipped from V and 10 bases from J, the junction kept 12 bases outside the gene matches.

This clone was seen a handful of times. The chain joins TRBV2 to TRBJ2-5, with a possible D match to TRBD1 (5 bases). The V gene lost 9 bases and the J gene lost 2 bases, with 10 bases spanning the gap. From germline, CDR1 is SNHLY and CDR2 FYNNEI. This CDR3 is built from 12 residues. CDR3 region: CASSTGQETQYF. CDR3 bases: TGTGCCAGTTCTACAGGTCAAGAGACCCAGTACTTC.

The rearrangement links TRBV5-1 to TRBJ1-1, with 8 positions matching TRBD1. Germline V lookup: CDR1 SGHRS, CDR2 YFSETQ. There are 15 residues in the CDR3. J lost 5 bases, V lost 4 bases, and 10 bases had no gene match. For the CDR3, the DNA is TGCGCCAGCAGCGATGCGCAGGGGGCGCTTACTGAAGCTTTCTTT. This translates into CASSDAQGALTEAFF.

The CDR3, as DNA: TGTGCCAGCGGGGACAGGTATGGCTACACCTTC. Its translation is CASGDRYGYTF. The rearrangement links TRBV28 to TRBJ1-2; TRBD1 matches at 8 bases. The CDR3 covers 11 residues. Germline CDR1 reads MDHEN; CDR2 reads SYDVKM. V lost 8 bases and J lost 5; bases outside the gene matches: 1.

The chain recombines TRBV4-2 with TRBJ1-4; TRBD1 agrees at 8 bases. The CDR3 runs to 16 residues. Germline values: CDR1 LGHNA, CDR2 YNFKEQ. The ends lost 3 bases at V and 5 bases at J; junction bases unmatched: 8. CDR3 sequence: CASSHGTRDRNEKLFF. CDR3 nucleotide sequence: TGTGCCAGCAGCCACGGAACCCGGGACAGGAATGAAAAACTGTTTTTT.

The rearrangement joins TRBV5-1 to TRBJ1-4; 10 nucleotides match TRBD1. The trim removed 4 bases at V and 6 bases at J, leaving 6 bases unmatched. From germline, CDR1 is SGHRS and CDR2 YFSETQ. The CDR3 runs to 15 residues. CDR3 bases: TGCGCCAGCAGCACGGGCGACAGGGGGCATGAAAAACTGTTTTTT. As protein: CASSTGDRGHEKLFF.

This clone was recorded a few times. The rearrangement joins TRBV11-2 to TRBJ2-5; a weak D match, TRBD1 (6 bases). The J call may be faulty, since TRBJ2-7 better matches the DNA end. The germline gives CDR1 SGHAT, CDR2 FQNNGV. The CDR3 totals 14 residues. This CDR3 reads CASSSQGSLYEQYF. The CDR3 region has the DNA TGTGCCAGCAGCTCACAGGGTTCCCTCTACGAGCAGTACTTC.

The chain carries TRBV2 and TRBJ2-2, with D hard to call. The CDR3 is made up of 13 amino acids. CDR1 and CDR2 (germline): SNHLY, FYNNEI. Trimming stripped 1 base from V and 7 bases from J, with 7 bases between. In nucleotides, the CDR3 is TGTGCCAGCAGTGAAGATGGGCTCGGGGAGCTGTTTTTT. It yields the protein CASSEDGLGELFF.

Concerning this clone: At one of its ends the junction is not consistent with the germline gene, which may arise from a read error. This sequence joins TRBV5-1 and TRBJ1-4; 12 bases align to TRBD1. This CDR3 has 15 residues. CDR1 and CDR2 from the germline V gene are SGHRS and YFSETQ. The CDR3 nucleotides read TGCGCCAGCAGCTTGGAAGGGACAGGGGGCAGTTCCTGGGTTTTT. Encoded protein: CASSLEGTGGSSWVF. Full variable domain (remainder filled in from reference TRBV5-1 and TRBJ1-4): KAGVTQTPRYLIKTRGQQVTLSCSPISGHRSVSWYQQTPGQGLQFLFEYFSETQRNKGNFPGRFSGRQFSNSRSEMNVSTLELGDSALYLCASSLEGTGGSSWVFGSGTQLSVL.

This chain joins TRBV7-8 and TRBJ1-5, with no clear D. The CDR3 has 13 amino acids. The germline gives CDR1 SGHVS, CDR2 FQNEAQ. V was pared by 5 bases and J by 5 bases, with 10 bases between. The CDR3 nucleotides are TGTGCCAGCAGCCTACTAGGACATCAGCCCCAGCATTTT. This encodes CASSLLGHQPQHF.

The rearrangement uses TRBV30 and TRBJ1-4, with D perhaps matching TRBD1 (5 bases). This CDR3 comprises 12 residues. Germline V CDR1 and CDR2: GTSNPN, SVGIG (reference sequence). V dropped 1 base and J dropped 7 bases, with 7 bases sitting between them. The CDR3 coding sequence is TGTGCCTGGAGTGCAGGGTTTGAAAAACTGTTTTTT. This sequence encodes CAWSAGFEKLFF.

Concerning this clone itself: Other DNA sequences in this sample translate to the same CDR3. The J gene is TRBJ1-6, the V gene TRBV2; 10 nucleotides match TRBD1. Trimming at V came to 6 bases and at J to 10 bases, leaving 3 bases not matched to a gene. Germline assignment: CDR1 SNHLY and CDR2 FYNNEI. The CDR3 is made up of 13 amino acids. CDR3 loop: CASRRDRGSPLHF. In nucleotides, the CDR3 is TGTGCCAGCAGGCGGGACAGGGGCTCACCCCTCCACTTT.

The chain uses TRBV6-6 and TRBJ1-1; 8 bases fit TRBD1. V shed 2 bases, J shed 4 bases, and the junction held 6 bases outside the gene matches. Per the germline V gene, CDR1 is MNHNY and CDR2 is SVGAGI (reference sequence). The CDR3 is 15 amino acids. CDR3 region: CASSYPQGVGTEAFF. CDR3 in DNA: TGTGCCAGCAGTTACCCACAGGGGGTCGGCACTGAAGCTTTCTTT.

The rearrangement joins TRBV6-4 to TRBJ2-2; 9 bases fit TRBD2. Trimming at V came to 5 bases and at J to 1 base, leaving 2 bases not matched to a gene. The CDR3 extends over 15 amino acids. Germline V CDR1 and CDR2: MRHNA, SNTAGT. CDR3 nucleotide sequence: TGTGCCAGCAGTCCGACTAGCGGGAACACCGGGGAGCTGTTTTTT. Amino acid sequence: CASSPTSGNTGELFF.

The genes are TRBV5-1 and TRBJ1-5, with D unresolved. V was pared by 1 base and J by 1 base, with 9 bases between. Germline values: CDR1 SGHRS, CDR2 YFSETQ. This CDR3 spans 15 amino acids. In DNA form, the CDR3 reads TGCGCCAGCAGCTTGTCTTCGGGGAGCAATCAGCCCCAGCATTTT. Amino acids: CASSLSSGSNQPQHF. Full variable domain (outside the CDR3, taken from reference TRBV5-1 and TRBJ1-5): KAGVTQTPRYLIKTRGQQVTLSCSPISGHRSVSWYQQTPGQGLQFLFEYFSETQRNKGNFPGRFSGRQFSNSRSEMNVSTLELGDSALYLCASSLSSGSNQPQHFGDGTRLSIL.

V is TRBV10-2 and J is TRBJ1-4; tentative D call: TRBD1 (5 bases). Germline loops: CDR1 WSHSY, CDR2 SAAADI. V was pared by 7 bases and J by 4 bases, with 13 bases between. The CDR3 sequence is 14 residues long. The DNA of the CDR3 is TGCGCCAGCACTAAGGGCGGGGGTAATGAAAAACTGTTTTTT. It is translated as CASTKGGGNEKLFF.

The chain combines TRBV5-4 with TRBJ1-6, with D possibly being TRBD1 (6 bases). CDR1 and CDR2 (germline): SGHNT, YYREEE (reference sequence). This CDR3 contains 14 residues. With 3 bases removed from V and 7 bases from J, the gap between germline ends came to 11 bases. The chain's CDR3 is CASSSNRENSPLHF. The CDR3 nucleotides read TGTGCCAGCAGCTCTAACAGGGAGAATTCACCCCTCCACTTT.

The rearrangement links TRBV4-2 to TRBJ2-1, with D unresolved. CDR3 length: 13 residues. Germline CDR1 is LGHNA and CDR2 is YNFKEQ. Deletions cut 0 bases from V and 13 bases from J, with 13 bases between. DNA of the CDR3: TGTGCCAGCAGCCAAGATTGGGCAGAGCCTCAGTTCTTC. The encoded protein is CASSQDWAEPQFF.

V and J are TRBV11-3 and TRBJ2-3; D might be TRBD2 (5 bases). V was pared by 1 base and J by 0 bases, with 14 bases between. The germline CDR1 and CDR2 sequences are SGHNT and YENEEA. The CDR3 runs to 17 residues. CDR3 DNA: TGTGCCAGCAGCTTAGGGGTCAGCGGCTATAGCACAGATACGCAGTATTTT. This encodes CASSLGVSGYSTDTQYF.

This clone appeared a single time. The chain couples TRBV5-1 to TRBJ2-1; 7 bases match TRBD1. V lost 6 bases and J lost 4; bases outside the gene matches: 7. The germline V gene encodes CDR1 SGHRS and CDR2 YFSETQ. CDR3 length: 14 amino acids. This CDR3 reads CASKRDSNYNEQFF. CDR3 sequence (DNA): TGCGCCAGCAAACGGGACAGTAATTACAATGAGCAGTTCTTC.

The rearrangement joins TRBV7-3 to TRBJ2-7; D call uncertain. This CDR3 comprises 13 residues. Germline loops: CDR1 SGHTA, CDR2 FQGTGA. Trimming took off 1 base at V and 0 bases at J, with 4 bases between the two ends. Here the CDR3 reads CASSLRHSYEQYF. The CDR3 region has the DNA TGTGCCAGCAGCTTAAGACACTCCTACGAGCAGTACTTC.